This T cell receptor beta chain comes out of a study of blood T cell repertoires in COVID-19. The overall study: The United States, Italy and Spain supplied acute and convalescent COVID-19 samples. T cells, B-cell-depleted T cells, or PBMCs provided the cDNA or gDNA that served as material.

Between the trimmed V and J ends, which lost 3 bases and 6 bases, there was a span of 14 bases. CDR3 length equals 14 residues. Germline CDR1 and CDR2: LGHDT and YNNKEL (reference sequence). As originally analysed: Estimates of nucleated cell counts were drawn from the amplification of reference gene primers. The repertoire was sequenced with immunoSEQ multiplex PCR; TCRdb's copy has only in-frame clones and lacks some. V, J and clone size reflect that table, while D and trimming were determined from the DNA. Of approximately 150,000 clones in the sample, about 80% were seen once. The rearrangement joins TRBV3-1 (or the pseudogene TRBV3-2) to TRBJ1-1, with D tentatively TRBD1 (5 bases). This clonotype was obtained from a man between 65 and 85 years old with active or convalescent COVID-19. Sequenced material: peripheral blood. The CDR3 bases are TGTGCCAGCAGCCAGTCCGGGCGGGGCCCTGAAGCTTTCTTT. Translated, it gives CASSQSGRGPEAFF.